One and the same sample provided the 6 T cell receptor beta chains below, sequenced in a study of T-cell memory formation after mild COVID-19. Each CDR3 protein is one row after TCRdb ran MiXCR on the 5' RACE reads. The data show 500,000 to 600,000 distinct CDR3 sequences, roughly 17% seen once. The sample consisted of PBMCs or a T cell subset sorted from them (not recorded which). The origin of the receptors is an adult woman who had mild COVID-19 (a few samples of this study predate the infection). Cell type and time point are not known.

This clonotype showed up many times. This chain uses TRBV7-9 with TRBJ2-3; 9 bases match TRBD1. Germline V gene data show CDR1 as SEHNR and CDR2 as FQNEAQ (reference sequence). The CDR3 totals 14 residues. J gave up 3 bases and V 5 bases, and 3 bases lay outside the gene matches. The CDR3 protein is CASSRGQGTDTQYF. CDR3 sequence (DNA): TGTGCCAGCAGCCGGGGACAGGGAACAGATACGCAGTATTTT.

This clonotype was detected a few times. A read error is possible here, since a much larger clone lies one base away. The chain combines TRBV7-3 with TRBJ2-3, with 10 bases fitting TRBD1. The CDR3 runs to 14 residues. The J segment lost 4 bases and the V segment lost 4 bases, leaving 2 bases of the junction unmatched. Germline CDR1 and CDR2: SGHTA and FQGTGA. The CDR3 sequence is CASSSGQGPDTQYF. For the CDR3, the DNA is TGTGCCAGCAGCTCGGGACAGGGGCCAGATACGCAGTATTTT.

The gene calls are TRBV29-1 and TRBJ1-1; D ambiguous. The CDR3 consists of 15 residues. Germline CDR1 SQVTM, CDR2 ANQGSEA. Trimming left V 2 bases short and J 1 base short, with 14 bases between. CDR3 DNA sequence: TGCAGCGTTGAACGGTCGGAGCTTCAGAACACTGAAGCTTTCTTT. Translation: CSVERSELQNTEAFF.

The genes are TRBV9 and TRBJ1-6; 7 positions agree with TRBD1. With 7 bases clipped from V and 8 bases from J, the junction kept 18 bases outside the gene matches. Germline-derived CDR1 and CDR2 are SGDLS and YYNGEE. The CDR3 consists of 17 residues. CDR3 DNA: TGTGCCAGCGGAGCGTTAGAGAGACAGGGAATAGATTCACCCCTCCACTTT. Residues: CASGALERQGIDSPLHF.

The J gene is TRBJ2-1, the V gene TRBV6-2 or TRBV6-3; 7 positions agree with TRBD1. The CDR3 is made up of 15 amino acids. The germline CDR1 and CDR2 sequences are MNHEY and SVGEGT. V shed 6 bases, J shed 7 bases, and the junction held 12 bases outside the gene matches. CDR3 nucleotide sequence: TGTGCCAGCAGGGAACCGGGACAGTGGAGGAATGAGCAGTTCTTC. Translated, it gives CASREPGQWRNEQFF.

This chain joins TRBV7-2 and TRBJ2-7; D is unclear. This CDR3 has 12 residues. Per the germline V gene, CDR1 is SGHTA and CDR2 is FQGNSA. The germline V and J ends were trimmed by 1 base and 9 bases, with 10 bases remaining between them. The CDR3, as DNA: TGTGCCAGCAGCTTAGGGTTGGTGGGGCAGTACTTC. Translating it yields CASSLGLVGQYF.